This note documents a single TCR beta chain sequence. Membership in each cohort depended on participant-reported clinical history. Donors in Cohort 3 counted as recovered after two negative PCRs, clearance, or symptom resolution. The data were produced by immunoSEQ multiplex PCR, yet TCRdb's version contains in-frame clones alone and is incomplete. In the table there are about 430,000 clones, 80% to 90% of which are singletons. This entry belongs to a study of blood T cell repertoires in COVID-19. Turning to the study itself: Nucleic acid was either cDNA or gDNA, and it came from T cells, B-cell-depleted T cells, or PBMCs.

The CDR3 has 15 residues. V shed 6 bases, J shed 4 bases, and the junction held 7 bases outside the gene matches. Germline loops: CDR1 MDHEN, CDR2 SYDVKM. The clonotype comes from a man aged 25 to 40 who had recovered from COVID-19. The material sequenced was PBMCs or T cells enriched from blood (not recorded which). The rearrangement joins TRBV28 to TRBJ1-5; 9 bases align to TRBD1. As DNA, the CDR3 is TGTGCCAGCAGCCGCCAGACAGGGGGGAATCAGCCCCAGCATTTT. Translated: CASSRQTGGNQPQHF.